Each of the 26 T cell receptor beta chains below was sequenced from the same sample in a study of cytomegalovirus exposure and HLA in healthy donors listed by TCRdb under 2017. Libraries were made using the immunoSEQ multiplex PCR assay. TCRdb took this table from immuneACCESS and kept in-frame rearrangements with V and J called. Such tables lack part of the clones; where checked against another copy, unresolved V genes explain under half of the gap, and the rest is unexplained. In this sample the table shows hundreds of thousands of clones, approximately 87% of which occur a single time. Roughly 6% of the sample belongs to the ten largest clones. Material for sequencing was PBMCs. These receptors were obtained from a woman under 30 in good health and CMV-seronegative.

This chain uses TRBV7-3 with TRBJ2-3; no definite D call. CDR1 and CDR2 (germline): SGHTA, FQGTGA. Trimming shortened V by 2 bases and J by 6 bases, and 9 bases separated the two germline ends. CDR3 size: 13 residues. Here the CDR3 reads CASSLALRDTQYF. The CDR3 DNA sequence: TGTGCCAGCAGCTTAGCGCTCCGGGATACGCAGTATTTT.

This chain connects TRBV5-1 to TRBJ2-3; TRBD2 might be the D (7 bases). The CDR3 runs to 18 residues. V was trimmed by 0 bases and J by 3 bases, leaving 20 bases between them. Germline CDR1 reads SGHRS; CDR2 reads YFSETQ. DNA of the CDR3: TGCGCCAGCAGCTTGGGCGGGAGCAGGGGCGGGAGAACAGATACGCAGTATTTT. It is translated as CASSLGGSRGGRTDTQYF.

The genes are TRBV2 and TRBJ2-7; D might be TRBD2 (6 bases). Trimming took off 6 bases at V and 3 bases at J, with 18 bases between the two ends. In germline, CDR1 is SNHLY, CDR2 FYNNEI. This CDR3 has 15 amino acids. Here the CDR3 DNA reads TGTGCCAGCAGATTAGCCTCCGGGGGAATCTACGAGCAGTACTTC. This gives the protein CASRLASGGIYEQYF.

This chain uses TRBV30 with TRBJ2-1, with D perhaps matching TRBD1 or TRBD2 (6 bases each). Germline CDR1 GTSNPN, CDR2 SVGIG (reference sequence). The CDR3 is made up of 14 amino acids. Trimming removed 2 bases at V and 9 bases at J, with 17 bases between. CDR3 DNA sequence: TGTGCCTGGAGTCAAATAACACAGGGAGGTGAGCAGTTCTTC. Its translation: CAWSQITQGGEQFF.

The rearrangement links TRBV18 to TRBJ1-1; no reliable D call. The length of the CDR3 is 14 residues. V lost 6 bases and J 0 bases, leaving 11 bases between the germline ends. Germline V lookup: CDR1 KGHSH, CDR2 LQKENI. DNA for the CDR3: TGTGCCAGCTCCGGGGTCCTAATGAACACTGAAGCTTTCTTT. Protein: CASSGVLMNTEAFF.

Here the CDR3 reads CATRTGVGGKLFF. The CDR3 DNA reads TGTGCCACCAGGACAGGGGTTGGCGGAAAACTGTTTTTT. The chain combines TRBV6-1 with TRBJ1-4, with 9 bases identical to TRBD1. The CDR3 length is 13 residues. The germline V gene has CDR1 MNHNS and CDR2 SASEGT. Trimming at V came to 10 bases and at J to 10 bases, leaving 10 bases not matched to a gene.

This chain connects TRBV7-2 to TRBJ1-2, with 10 bases aligning to TRBD1. Trimming removed 4 bases from V and 9 bases from J; junction bases left unmatched: 5. CDR3 size: 13 residues. The germline V gene encodes CDR1 SGHTA and CDR2 FQGNSA. CDR3 protein: CASSWDRGVRYTF. The DNA for the CDR3 is TGTGCCAGCAGCTGGGACAGGGGAGTACGCTACACCTTC.

This rearrangement joins TRBV7-2 to TRBJ1-5; D gene unclear. The CDR3 has 17 residues. Looked up from germline, CDR1 is SGHTA and CDR2 is FQGNSA. V lost 1 base to trimming and J lost 2 bases, with 15 bases between them. The CDR3 nucleotides read TGTGCCAGCAGCTTAGTCCCAGGTCAGTTCGGCAATCAGCCCCAGCATTTT. The encoded protein is CASSLVPGQFGNQPQHF.

This chain joins TRBV5-4 and TRBJ2-5, with 8 nucleotides matching TRBD1. Germline CDR1 reads SGHNT; CDR2 reads YYREEE (reference sequence). This CDR3 has 14 amino acids. Trimming removed 3 bases from V and 5 bases from J; junction bases left unmatched: 6. CDR3 sequence: CASSSRQGKETQYF. CDR3 coding DNA: TGTGCCAGCAGCTCCCGACAGGGGAAGGAGACCCAGTACTTC.

The rearrangement links TRBV9 to TRBJ2-7, with TRBD2 matching over 8 bases. Trimming took 4 bases from V and 7 from J; bases not matched to a gene: 10. The length of the CDR3 is 14 residues. The germline CDR1 and CDR2 sequences are SGDLS and YYNGEE. Here the CDR3 reads CASSPSGRGWEQYF. CDR3 nucleotide sequence: TGTGCCAGCAGCCCCTCCGGGAGGGGTTGGGAGCAGTACTTC.

The rearrangement uses TRBV4-1 and TRBJ2-1; 8 bases match TRBD2. The junction had 12 bases not matched to a gene; V was cut back by 3 bases and J by 5 bases. The germline V gene encodes CDR1 MGHRA and CDR2 YSYEKL. The CDR3 has 17 amino acids. The CDR3 here is CASSHVTGTRGNNEQFF. In nucleotides, the CDR3 is TGCGCCAGCAGCCACGTTACCGGGACTAGAGGAAACAATGAGCAGTTCTTC.

The rearrangement uses TRBV29-1 and TRBJ1-1, with 9 bases matching TRBD1. After removal of 6 bases from V and 7 bases from J, the junction contained 9 bases not matched to a gene. This CDR3 is 13 amino acids long. From germline, CDR1 is SQVTM and CDR2 ANQGSEA. The CDR3 region has the DNA TGCAGCGTCGGGACAGGGCGAAGGCGTGAAGCTTTCTTT. It encodes CSVGTGRRREAFF.

Worth noting for this clone: Other DNA sequences within the sample encode an identical CDR3. The CDR3 DNA reads TGTGCCAGCAGCTTAGCAGGGTCTGGAAACACCATATATTTT. Residues: CASSLAGSGNTIYF. The chain joins TRBV7-9 to TRBJ1-3; D is unclear. Between the trimmed V and J ends, which lost 0 bases and 1 base, there was a span of 4 bases. The CDR3 has 14 residues. CDR1 is SEHNR and CDR2 is FQNEAQ in the germline V gene (reference sequence).

This clone was counted between two and nine times. V gene TRBV19 combines with J gene TRBJ1-4; 7 nucleotides align to TRBD1. The V segment lost 9 bases and the J segment 0 bases; nucleotides outside the gene matches: 13. The germline V gene has CDR1 LNHDA and CDR2 SQIVND (reference sequence). The CDR3 sequence is 17 residues long. The chain's CDR3 is CARHPGQDISTNEKLFF. CDR3 in DNA: TGTGCCAGACATCCTGGACAGGATATTTCAACTAATGAAAAACTGTTTTTT.

The V and J genes are TRBV7-6 and TRBJ2-2; no clear D. Germline-derived CDR1 and CDR2 are SGHVS and FNYEAQ. The CDR3 runs 13 residues. The V end was cut by 3 bases, the J end by 7 bases, with 9 bases between. CDR3 DNA: TGTGCCAGCAGCTTCCCCGGCAACGGGGAGCTGTTTTTT. This codes for CASSFPGNGELFF.

The rearrangement links TRBV30 to TRBJ2-2; D possibly corresponds to TRBD2 (5 bases). The germline CDR1 and CDR2 sequences are GTSNPN and SVGIG (reference sequence). CDR3 size: 14 residues. V lost 1 base, J lost 5 bases, and 11 bases lay in between. The CDR3 protein is CAWSAGKETGELFF. The DNA of the CDR3 is TGTGCCTGGAGTGCGGGGAAGGAGACCGGGGAGCTGTTTTTT.

This clone was detected only a few times. One end of the junction fails to match germline, which may point to a read error. This chain connects TRBV10-2 to TRBJ1-1, with a possible D match to TRBD1 (6 bases). Germline CDR1 is WSHSY and CDR2 is SAAADI. The CDR3 extends over 11 amino acids. Written as DNA, the CDR3 is TGCGCCAGCAGTGTCAGGGGCGTAACTATTTTT. Translation: CASSVRGVTIF.

This chain uses TRBV18 with TRBJ1-5; D not certain. V was trimmed by 2 bases and J by 4 bases, leaving 6 bases between them. Germline V gene sequence: CDR1 KGHSH, CDR2 LQKENI. The CDR3 loop spans 13 amino acids. The CDR3 DNA reads TGTGCCAGCTCACCAACCAGAAATCAGCCCCAGCATTTT. Translation gives CASSPTRNQPQHF.

This clone turned up a few times. The V and J genes are TRBV7-9 and TRBJ1-1; D not certain. The V end was cut by 1 base, the J end by 1 base, with 7 bases between. There are 14 residues in the CDR3. The germline V gene has CDR1 SEHNR and CDR2 FQNEAQ (reference sequence). The CDR3 loop reads CASSLEAANTEAFF. The CDR3, as DNA: TGTGCCAGCAGCTTAGAAGCAGCGAACACTGAAGCTTTCTTT.

This clone was counted only a few times. The J gene is TRBJ1-1, the V gene TRBV30; a possible D gene is TRBD1 (5 bases). The V gene's germline CDR1 is GTSNPN and CDR2 SVGIG (reference sequence). Trimming removed 5 bases at V and 0 bases at J, with 13 bases between. The CDR3 extends over 14 amino acids. CDR3 coding DNA: TGTGCCTGGTCCCGCGGGGGGATGAACACTGAAGCTTTCTTT. This sequence encodes CAWSRGGMNTEAFF.

This clone was detected a few times. The V gene is TRBV5-1, the J gene TRBJ1-1, with a possible D match to TRBD1 (5 bases). Trimming left V 4 bases short and J 4 bases short, with 14 bases between. CDR3 size: 14 residues. Germline CDR1 is SGHRS and CDR2 is YFSETQ. CDR3 sequence (DNA): TGCGCCAGCAGCCTAGACGGGGGTGGCACTGAAGCTTTCTTT. Translation gives CASSLDGGGTEAFF.

The genes are TRBV13 and TRBJ1-1; D not certain. Germline-derived CDR1 and CDR2 are PRHDT and FYEKMQ (reference sequence). This CDR3 has 14 amino acids. V shed 5 bases and J shed 5 bases, with 15 bases lying between them. Written as DNA, the CDR3 is TGTGCCAGCAGCCCTAGGAGGTTGGGTACTGAAGCTTTCTTT. Translated, it gives CASSPRRLGTEAFF.

In its sample, this clone was seen once. The rearrangement joins TRBV6-1 to TRBJ2-7; D is undetermined. Germline CDR1 is MNHNS and CDR2 is SASEGT. The CDR3 runs 15 residues. Trimming removed 2 bases from V and 0 bases from J, with 11 bases in between. The CDR3 nucleotides are TGTGCCAGCAGTGAACCGGCTAGTCGCTCCTACGAGCAGTACTTC. This gives the protein CASSEPASRSYEQYF.

The J gene is TRBJ2-1, the V gene TRBV4-1, with TRBD2 matching 12 bases. Germline CDR1 is MGHRA and CDR2 is YSYEKL. The length of the CDR3 is 17 residues. V shed 4 bases and J 7 bases; nucleotides not matched to a gene: 11. In nucleotides, the CDR3 is TGCGCCAGCAGCCCTGGACTAGCGGGAAGCAGGGGGAATGAGCAGTTCTTC. Its translation: CASSPGLAGSRGNEQFF.

This chain links TRBV5-1 with TRBJ2-5; 8 nucleotides line up with TRBD2. V was pared by 0 bases and J by 2 bases, with 12 bases of the junction left unmatched. The CDR3 length is 18 residues. Germline loops: CDR1 SGHRS, CDR2 YFSETQ. As DNA, the CDR3 is TGCGCCAGCAGCTTGGCCCCGGCTAGCGGGTGGGGACAAGAGACCCAGTACTTC. Translation: CASSLAPASGWGQETQYF.

This chain connects TRBV6-5 to TRBJ2-2; 8 nucleotides align to TRBD2. Germline CDR1 and CDR2: MNHEY and SVGAGI. J was trimmed by 6 bases and V by 6 bases; bases with no gene match: 6. This CDR3 contains 14 residues. The CDR3 nucleotides read TGTGCCAGCAGACCCTACGGGGGGGCCGGGGAGCTGTTTTTT. Protein product: CASRPYGGAGELFF.